This T cell receptor (beta chain) was sequenced for a study of T cell responses to AZD1222 COVID-19 vaccine. Points from the study as a whole: Repertoire sampling occurred only after the peak T cell response. At baseline, seropositivity was found in only a handful of AZD1222 recipients. The donors showed a predominance of white British ancestry and of females, with possible underestimation of clonal diversity.

Profiling relied on immunoSEQ multiplex PCR, and the TCRdb table lists in-frame clones only, not all of them. This table has around 140,000 clones, under 95% appearing once. CDR1 is SGHRS, CDR2 YFSETQ, per germline. The CDR3 has 14 residues. The ends were cut back, 4 bases at V and 3 bases at J, with 11 bases in the middle. With respect to this clone: No antigen is known for it.

Material: peripheral blood, obtained 28 days after the second dose of the MenACWY control vaccine. J is TRBJ1-3 and V is TRBV5-1, with D hard to call. The receptor's source is an adult who received the MenACWY meningococcal vaccine as a control. In DNA, the CDR3 is TGCGCCAGCAGCATAGAACAGAATGGAAACACCATATATTTT. Its protein product is CASSIEQNGNTIYF. Looking up the rest from reference TRBV5-1 and TRBJ1-3 gives the full variable domain: KAGVTQTPRYLIKTRGQQVTLSCSPISGHRSVSWYQQTPGQGLQFLFEYFSETQRNKGNFPGRFSGRQFSNSRSEMNVSTLELGDSALYLCASSIEQNGNTIYFGEGSWLTVV.